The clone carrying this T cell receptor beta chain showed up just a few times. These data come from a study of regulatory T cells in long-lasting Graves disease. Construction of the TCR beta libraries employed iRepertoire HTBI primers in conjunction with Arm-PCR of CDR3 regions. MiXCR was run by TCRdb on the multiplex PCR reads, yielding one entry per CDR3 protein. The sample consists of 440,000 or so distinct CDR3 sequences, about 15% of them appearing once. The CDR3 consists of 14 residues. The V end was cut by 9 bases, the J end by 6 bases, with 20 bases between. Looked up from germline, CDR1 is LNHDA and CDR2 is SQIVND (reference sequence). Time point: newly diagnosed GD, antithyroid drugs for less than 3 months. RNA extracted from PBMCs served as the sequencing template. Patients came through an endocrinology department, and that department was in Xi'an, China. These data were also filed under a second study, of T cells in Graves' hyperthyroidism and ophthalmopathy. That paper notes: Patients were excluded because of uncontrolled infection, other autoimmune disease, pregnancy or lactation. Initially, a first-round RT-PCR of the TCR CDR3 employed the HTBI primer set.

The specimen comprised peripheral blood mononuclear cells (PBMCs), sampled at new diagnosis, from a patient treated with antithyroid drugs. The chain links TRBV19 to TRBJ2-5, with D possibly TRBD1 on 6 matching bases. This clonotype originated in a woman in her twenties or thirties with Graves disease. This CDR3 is CASSDSQGRKTQYF. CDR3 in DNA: TGTGCCAGCAGCGATTCACAGGGACGAAAGACCCAGTACTTC. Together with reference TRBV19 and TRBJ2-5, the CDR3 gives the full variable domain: DGGITQSPKYLFRKEGQNVTLSCEQNLNHDAMYWYRQDPGQGLRLIYYSQIVNDFQKGDIAEGYSVSREKKESFPLTVTSAQKNPTAFYLCASSDSQGRKTQYFGPGTRLLVL.